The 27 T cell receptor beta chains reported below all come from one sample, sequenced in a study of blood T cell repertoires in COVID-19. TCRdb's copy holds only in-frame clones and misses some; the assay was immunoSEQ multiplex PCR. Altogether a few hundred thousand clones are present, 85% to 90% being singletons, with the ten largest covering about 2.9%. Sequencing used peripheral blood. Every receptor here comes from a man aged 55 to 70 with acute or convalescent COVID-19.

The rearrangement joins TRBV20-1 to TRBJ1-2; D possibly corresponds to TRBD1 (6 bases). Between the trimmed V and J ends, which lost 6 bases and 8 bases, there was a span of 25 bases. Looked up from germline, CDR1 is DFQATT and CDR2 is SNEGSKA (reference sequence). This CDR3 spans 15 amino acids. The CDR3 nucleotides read TGCAGTGCGAGTGCTAGGGCTGGGGGCGGGGGGGGCTACACCTTC. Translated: CSASARAGGGGGYTF.

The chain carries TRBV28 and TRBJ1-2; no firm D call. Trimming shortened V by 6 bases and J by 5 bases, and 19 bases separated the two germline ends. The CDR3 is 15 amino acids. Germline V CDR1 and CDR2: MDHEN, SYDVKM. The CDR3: CASSVGPLPGYGYTF. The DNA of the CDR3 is TGTGCCAGCAGCGTTGGGCCCCTACCTGGTTATGGCTACACCTTC.

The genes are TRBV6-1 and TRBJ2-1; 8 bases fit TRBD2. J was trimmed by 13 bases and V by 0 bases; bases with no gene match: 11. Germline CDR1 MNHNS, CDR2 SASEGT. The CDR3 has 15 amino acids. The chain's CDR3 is CASSEAWSGGIGQFF. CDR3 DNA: TGTGCCAGCAGTGAAGCGTGGAGCGGGGGAATTGGACAGTTCTTC.

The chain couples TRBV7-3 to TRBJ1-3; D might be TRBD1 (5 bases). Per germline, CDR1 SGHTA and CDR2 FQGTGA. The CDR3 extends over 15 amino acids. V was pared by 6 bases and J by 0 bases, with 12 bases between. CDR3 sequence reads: CASSQTASSGNTIYF. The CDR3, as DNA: TGTGCCAGCAGTCAGACAGCGAGCTCTGGAAACACCATATATTTT.

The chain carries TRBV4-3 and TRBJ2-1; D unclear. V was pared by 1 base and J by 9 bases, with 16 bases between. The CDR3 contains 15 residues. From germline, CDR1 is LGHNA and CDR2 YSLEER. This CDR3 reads CASSQAAGRVTEQFF. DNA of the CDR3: TGCGCCAGCAGCCAAGCGGCAGGTCGCGTGACTGAGCAGTTCTTC.

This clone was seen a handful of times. Here the CDR3 reads CASRALSSGANVLTF. The CDR3 DNA is TGTGCCAGCAGAGCTTTGAGCTCTGGGGCCAACGTCCTGACTTTC. This rearrangement joins TRBV7-9 to TRBJ2-6; D remains ambiguous. Looked up from germline, CDR1 is SEHNR and CDR2 is FQNEAQ (reference sequence). V was clipped by 6 bases and J by 0 bases, with 9 bases between them. The CDR3 length is 15 residues.

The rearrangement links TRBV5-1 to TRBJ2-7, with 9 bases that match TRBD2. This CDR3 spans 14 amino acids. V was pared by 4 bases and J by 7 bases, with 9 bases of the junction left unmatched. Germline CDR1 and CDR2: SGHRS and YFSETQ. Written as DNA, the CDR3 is TGCGCCAGCAGCATCAGCGGGGGGCCCTTGGAGCAGTACTTC. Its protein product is CASSISGGPLEQYF.

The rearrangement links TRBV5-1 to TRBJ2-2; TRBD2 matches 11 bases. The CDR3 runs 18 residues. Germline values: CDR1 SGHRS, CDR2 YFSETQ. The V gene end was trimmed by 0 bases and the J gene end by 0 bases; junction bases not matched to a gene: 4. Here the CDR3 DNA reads TGCGCCAGCAGCTTGGAGGGACTAGCGGAAGCGAACACCGGGGAGCTGTTTTTT. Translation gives CASSLEGLAEANTGELFF.

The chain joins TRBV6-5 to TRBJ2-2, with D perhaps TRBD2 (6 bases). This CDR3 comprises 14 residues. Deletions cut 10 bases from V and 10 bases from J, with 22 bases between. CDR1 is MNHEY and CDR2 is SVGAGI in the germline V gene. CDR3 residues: CATGDSPSVVELFF. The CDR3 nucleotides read TGTGCCACGGGGGACTCCCCGAGCGTTGTGGAGCTGTTTTTT.

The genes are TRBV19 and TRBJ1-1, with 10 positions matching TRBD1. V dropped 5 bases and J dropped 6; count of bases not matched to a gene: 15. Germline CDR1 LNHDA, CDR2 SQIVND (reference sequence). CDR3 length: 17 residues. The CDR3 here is CASSFRDRGWSGAEAFF. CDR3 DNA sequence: TGTGCCAGTAGTTTCCGGGACAGGGGATGGAGTGGGGCTGAAGCTTTCTTT.

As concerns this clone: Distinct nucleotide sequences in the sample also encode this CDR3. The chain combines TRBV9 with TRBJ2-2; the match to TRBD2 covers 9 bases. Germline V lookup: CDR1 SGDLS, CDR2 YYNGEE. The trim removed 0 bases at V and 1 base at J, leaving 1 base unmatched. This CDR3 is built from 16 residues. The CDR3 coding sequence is TGTGCCAGCAGCGTAGTTAGCGGGGGGAACACCGGGGAGCTGTTTTTT. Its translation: CASSVVSGGNTGELFF.

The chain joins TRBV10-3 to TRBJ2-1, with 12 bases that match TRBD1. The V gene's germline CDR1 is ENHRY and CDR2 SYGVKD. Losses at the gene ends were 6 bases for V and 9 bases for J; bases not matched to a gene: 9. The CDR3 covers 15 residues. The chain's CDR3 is CAIRDGTGGLGEQFF. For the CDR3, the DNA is TGTGCCATCAGGGACGGGACAGGGGGCTTGGGTGAGCAGTTCTTC.

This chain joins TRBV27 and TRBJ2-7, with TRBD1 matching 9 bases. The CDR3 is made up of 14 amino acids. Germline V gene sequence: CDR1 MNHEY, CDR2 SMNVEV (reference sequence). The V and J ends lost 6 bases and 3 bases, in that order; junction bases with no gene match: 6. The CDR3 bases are TGTGCCAGCAGCGCCGGGACAGGGTACTACGAGCAGTACTTC. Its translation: CASSAGTGYYEQYF.

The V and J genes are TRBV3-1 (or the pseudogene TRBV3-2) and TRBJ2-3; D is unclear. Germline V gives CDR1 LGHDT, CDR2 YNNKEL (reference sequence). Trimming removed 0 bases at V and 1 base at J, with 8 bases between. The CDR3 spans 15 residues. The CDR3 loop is CASSQDTVRTDTQYF. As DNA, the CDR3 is TGTGCCAGCAGCCAAGATACAGTCCGCACAGATACGCAGTATTTT.

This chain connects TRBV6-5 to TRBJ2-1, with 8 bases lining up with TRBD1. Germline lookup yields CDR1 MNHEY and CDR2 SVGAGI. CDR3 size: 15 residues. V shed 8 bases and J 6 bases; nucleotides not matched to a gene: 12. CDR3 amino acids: CASRQLRGQVNEQFF. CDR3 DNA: TGTGCCAGCCGCCAACTCAGGGGGCAAGTCAATGAGCAGTTCTTC.

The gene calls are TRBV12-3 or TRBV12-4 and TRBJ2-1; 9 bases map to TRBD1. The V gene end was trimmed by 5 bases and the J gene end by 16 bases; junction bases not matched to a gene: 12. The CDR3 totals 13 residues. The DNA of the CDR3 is TGTGCCAGCAGTCAGACAGGGGGTGGCCCCCAATTCTTC. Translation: CASSQTGGGPQFF.

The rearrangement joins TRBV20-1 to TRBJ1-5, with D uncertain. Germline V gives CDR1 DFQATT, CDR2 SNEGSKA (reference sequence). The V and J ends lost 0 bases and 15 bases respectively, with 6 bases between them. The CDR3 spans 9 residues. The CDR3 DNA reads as TGCAGTGCTAGAGATAGGAGGCATTTT. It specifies CSARDRRHF.

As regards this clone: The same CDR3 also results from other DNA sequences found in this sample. The CDR3 here is CASSETGNYGYTF. CDR3 sequence (DNA): TGTGCCAGCAGTGAAACAGGGAACTATGGCTACACCTTC. This chain connects TRBV6-1 to TRBJ1-2; a weak D match, TRBD1 (6 bases). Germline V gives CDR1 MNHNS, CDR2 SASEGT. V dropped 2 bases and J dropped 2 bases, with 6 bases sitting between them. This CDR3 has 13 amino acids.

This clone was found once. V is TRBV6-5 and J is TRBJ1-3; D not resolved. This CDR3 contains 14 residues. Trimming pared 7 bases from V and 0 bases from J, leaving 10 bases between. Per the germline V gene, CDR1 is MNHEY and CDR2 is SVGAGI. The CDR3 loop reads CASIRESSGNTIYF. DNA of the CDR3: TGTGCCAGCATAAGGGAGAGCTCTGGAAACACCATATATTTT.

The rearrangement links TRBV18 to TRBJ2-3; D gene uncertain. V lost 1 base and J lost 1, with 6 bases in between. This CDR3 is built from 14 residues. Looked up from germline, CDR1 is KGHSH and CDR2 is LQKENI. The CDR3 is CASSPLSGTDTQYF. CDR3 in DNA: TGTGCCAGCTCACCACTATCTGGCACAGATACGCAGTATTTT.

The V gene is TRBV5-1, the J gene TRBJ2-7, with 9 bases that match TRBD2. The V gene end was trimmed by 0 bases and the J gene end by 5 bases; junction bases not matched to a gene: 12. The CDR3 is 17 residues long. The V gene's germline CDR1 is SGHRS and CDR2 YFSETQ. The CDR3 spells CASSLARAGGLGDEQYF. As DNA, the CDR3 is TGCGCCAGCAGCTTGGCCAGAGCGGGGGGACTGGGCGACGAGCAGTACTTC.

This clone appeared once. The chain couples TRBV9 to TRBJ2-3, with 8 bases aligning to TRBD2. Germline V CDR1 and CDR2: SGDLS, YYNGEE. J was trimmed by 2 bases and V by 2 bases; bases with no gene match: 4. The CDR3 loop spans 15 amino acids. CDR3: CASSVVAGTTDTQYF. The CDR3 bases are TGTGCCAGCAGCGTCGTAGCGGGGACCACAGATACGCAGTATTTT.

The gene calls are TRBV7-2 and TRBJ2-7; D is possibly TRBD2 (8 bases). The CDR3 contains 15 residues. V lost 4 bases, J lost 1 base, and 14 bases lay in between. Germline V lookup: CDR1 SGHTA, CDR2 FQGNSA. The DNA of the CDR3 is TGTGCCAGCAGCTCAGGGGGGACTAGATCCTACGAGCAGTACTTC. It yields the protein CASSSGGTRSYEQYF.

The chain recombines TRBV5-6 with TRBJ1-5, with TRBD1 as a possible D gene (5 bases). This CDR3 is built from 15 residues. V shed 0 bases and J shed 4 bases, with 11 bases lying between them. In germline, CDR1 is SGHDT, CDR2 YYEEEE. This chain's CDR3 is CASSLEARGNQPQHF. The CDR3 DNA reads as TGTGCCAGCAGCTTGGAAGCCCGGGGGAATCAGCCCCAGCATTTT. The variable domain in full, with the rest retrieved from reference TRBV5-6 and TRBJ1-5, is DAGVTQSPTHLIKTRGQQVTLRCSPKSGHDTVSWYQQALGQGPQFIFQYYEEEERQRGNFPDRFSGHQFPNYSSELNVNALLLGDSALYLCASSLEARGNQPQHFGDGTRLSIL.

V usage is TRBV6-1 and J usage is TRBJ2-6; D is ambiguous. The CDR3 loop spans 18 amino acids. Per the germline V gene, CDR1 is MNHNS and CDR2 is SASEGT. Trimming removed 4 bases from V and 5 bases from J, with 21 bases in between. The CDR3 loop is CASSGFTVFSSRANVLTF. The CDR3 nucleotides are TGTGCCAGCAGTGGTTTCACAGTTTTCTCTTCTAGGGCCAACGTCCTGACTTTC.

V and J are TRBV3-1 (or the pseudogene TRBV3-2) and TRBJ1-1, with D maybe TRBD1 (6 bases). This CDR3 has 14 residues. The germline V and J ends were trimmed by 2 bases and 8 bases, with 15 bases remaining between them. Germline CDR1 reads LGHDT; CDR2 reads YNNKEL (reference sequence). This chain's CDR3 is CASSQNRGGREAFF. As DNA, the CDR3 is TGTGCCAGCAGCCAAAATAGGGGGGGAAGGGAAGCTTTCTTT.

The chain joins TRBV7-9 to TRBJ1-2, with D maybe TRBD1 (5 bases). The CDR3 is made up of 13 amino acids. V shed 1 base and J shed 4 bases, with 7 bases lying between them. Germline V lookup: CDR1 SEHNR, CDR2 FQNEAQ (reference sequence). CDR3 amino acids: CASSLEGLYGYTF. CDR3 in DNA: TGTGCCAGCAGCTTAGAGGGACTCTATGGCTACACCTTC.